These T cell receptor beta chains were read from a single sample in a study of T cell repertoires in ileal Crohn's disease. This table comes from immunoSEQ multiplex PCR, and its TCRdb copy is limited to in-frame clones, with some not included. The data show some 12,000 clones, with 75% to 85% seen just once and about 15% held by the top ten. What was sequenced was ileal tissue. These receptors were collected from an adult with Crohn's disease. CDR3s include the opening cysteine and the closing phenylalanine or tryptophan. For some rows the clone size is stated as once, few or many, or as a class when expanded; others skip it.

clone_size | v_call | cdr3_length | cdr3_aa
. | TRBV15 | 13 | CATSEGQGYEQYF
. | TRBV7-2 | 16 | CASSGRQGSSGNTIYF
. | TRBV4-2 | 12 | CASSPYGLSQFF
. | TRBV6-5 | 15 | CASSYYGQGGSPLHF
. | TRBV7-2 | 15 | CASSLRGGVYNEQFF
. | TRBV27 | 15 | CASSWGAGINNEQFF
. | TRBV10-1 | 13 | CASGQGDTGELFF
. | TRBV7-2 | 13 | CASSLVSTGELFF
. | TRBV6-1 | 16 | CASSEAGGLMIGTQYF
. | TRBV29-1 | 14 | CSVEVGAKGNTIYF
. | TRBV9 | 15 | CASSGGGTSDNEQFF
once | TRBV6-5 | 12 | CASGGNSNEQYF
. | TRBV2 | 15 | CASSGQGLAKNIQYF
. | TRBV7-2 | 15 | CASSTGRQGGGKLFF
. | TRBV6-5 | 16 | CASSYSGKASTDTQYF
. | TRBV11-2 | 15 | CASSRERTGYYGYTF
. | TRBV11-3 | 16 | CASSLELGQGNQPQHF
. | TRBV5-4 | 15 | CASSFGGAAKNIQYF
. | TRBV9 | 15 | CASSSSQGITDTQYF
few | TRBV6-4 | 15 | CASSDGTGGTDTQYF
. | TRBV6-4 | 15 | CASSASGGATDTQYF
. | TRBV6-6 | 14 | CASSPADRAYEAFF